This entry is about one T cell receptor (beta chain). What it binds is not known. This table comes from immunoSEQ multiplex PCR, and its TCRdb copy is limited to in-frame clones, with some not included. The sample lists 20,000 to 25,000 clones, 85% to 90% occurring once. The data stem from a study of chemoradiotherapy in HPV16-positive cancers. Over chemoradiotherapy, repertoires were sampled more than once. Whole-study results and caveats: Candidate HPV-specific clones and E7-related TCR motifs grew in tumor during treatment.

V lost 4 bases and J lost 7; bases outside the gene matches: 15. Germline V CDR1 and CDR2: LGHNT, FRNRAP. This CDR3 spans 16 amino acids. Here the sequenced sample was blood, taken from a patient who underwent chemoradiotherapy. This receptor was taken from a human donor with HPV-associated anogenital cancer. V and J are TRBV12-5 and TRBJ1-1; 7 bases fit TRBD1. The CDR3 sequence: CASGSRTAGTAIEAFF. The CDR3 nucleotides read TGTGCTAGTGGTTCCCGGACAGCCGGGACAGCGATTGAAGCTTTCTTT.